The sequence of this T cell receptor (beta chain) was determined in a study of T cells after yellow fever vaccination. Study context: Fractions with few cells were prepared using SMART-Seq v4 Ultra Low Input.

Findings of the study overall: There was a small share of clonotypes that showed up in both the CD4 and CD8 compartments. Clones from primary vaccination mostly reappeared after the booster (roughly 95% CD4, over 85% CD8).

CDR1 and CDR2 (germline): SEHNR, FQNEAQ (reference sequence). V was pared by 1 base and J by 2 bases, with 15 bases between. This CDR3 has 18 residues. This clonotype was counted between two and nine times. The antigen is not known. 5'RACE template switching produced TCR cDNA carrying a universal primer site and UMIs. TCRdb used MiXCR to reprocess the 5' RACE reads, holding one entry per CDR3 protein. Found here are approximately 130,000 distinct CDR3 sequences, about 16% of them singletons; the top ten hold approximately 43%. The chain employs TRBV7-9 and TRBJ2-6, with D unclear. The TCR originated in a man younger than 30 who received the YFV17D yellow fever vaccine. Sequencing was performed on CD8+ T cells sorted from PBMCs, taken 5 days after the yellow fever booster vaccination. The CDR3 loop reads CASSLVSAGSTGANVLTF. Written as DNA, the CDR3 is TGTGCCAGCAGCTTAGTTTCGGCAGGATCAACTGGGGCCAACGTCCTGACTTTC.